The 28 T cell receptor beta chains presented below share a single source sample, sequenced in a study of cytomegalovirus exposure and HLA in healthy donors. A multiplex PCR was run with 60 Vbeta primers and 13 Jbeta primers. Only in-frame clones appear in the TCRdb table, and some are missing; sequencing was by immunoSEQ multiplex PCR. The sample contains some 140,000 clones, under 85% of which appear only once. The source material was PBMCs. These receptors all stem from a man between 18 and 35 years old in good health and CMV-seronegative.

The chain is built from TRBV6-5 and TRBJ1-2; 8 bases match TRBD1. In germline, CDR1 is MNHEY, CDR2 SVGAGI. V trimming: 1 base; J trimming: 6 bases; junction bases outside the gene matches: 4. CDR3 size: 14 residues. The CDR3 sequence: CASSYYRGGDGYTF. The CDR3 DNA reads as TGTGCCAGCAGTTACTACAGGGGGGGCGATGGCTACACCTTC.

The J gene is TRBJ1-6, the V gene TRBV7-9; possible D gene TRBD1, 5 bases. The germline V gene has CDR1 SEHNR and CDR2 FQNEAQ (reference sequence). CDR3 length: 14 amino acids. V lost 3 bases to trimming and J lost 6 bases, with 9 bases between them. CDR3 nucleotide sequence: TGTGCCAGCAGCTTTGGGGGGGTTAATTCACCCCTCCACTTT. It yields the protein CASSFGGVNSPLHF.

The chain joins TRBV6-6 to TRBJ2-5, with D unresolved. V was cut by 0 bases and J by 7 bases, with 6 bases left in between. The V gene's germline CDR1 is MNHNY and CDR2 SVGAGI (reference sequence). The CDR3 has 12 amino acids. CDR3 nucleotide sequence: TGTGCCAGCAGTTACTCGAGTGGGACCCAGTACTTC. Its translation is CASSYSSGTQYF.

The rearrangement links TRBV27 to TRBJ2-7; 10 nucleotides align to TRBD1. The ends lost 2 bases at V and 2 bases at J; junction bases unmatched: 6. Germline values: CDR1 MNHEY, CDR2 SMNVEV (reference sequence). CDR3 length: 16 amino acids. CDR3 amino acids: CASSLATGGIPYEQYF. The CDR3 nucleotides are TGTGCCAGCAGTTTAGCGACAGGGGGCATCCCCTACGAGCAGTACTTC.

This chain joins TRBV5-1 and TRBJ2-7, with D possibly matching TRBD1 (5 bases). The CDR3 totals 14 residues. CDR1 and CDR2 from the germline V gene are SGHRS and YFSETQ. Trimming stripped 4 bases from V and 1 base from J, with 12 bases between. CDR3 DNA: TGCGCCAGCAGCCCCTTTCCAGGGTCCTACGAGCAGTACTTC. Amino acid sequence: CASSPFPGSYEQYF.

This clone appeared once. For the CDR3, the DNA is TGTGCCAGCAGACCCGCACAGGGGGCACGCTATGGCTACACCTTC. Translation: CASRPAQGARYGYTF. The rearrangement links TRBV27 to TRBJ1-2; 9 bases fit TRBD1. The V gene's germline CDR1 is MNHEY and CDR2 SMNVEV (reference sequence). This CDR3 is 15 amino acids long. J was trimmed by 4 bases and V by 6 bases; bases with no gene match: 9.

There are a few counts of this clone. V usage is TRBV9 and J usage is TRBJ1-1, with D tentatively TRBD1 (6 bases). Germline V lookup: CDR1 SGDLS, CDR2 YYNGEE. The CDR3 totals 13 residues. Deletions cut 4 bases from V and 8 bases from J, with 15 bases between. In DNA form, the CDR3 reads TGTGCCAGCAGCTCGGGAGGGACAAAAGAAGCTTTCTTT. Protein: CASSSGGTKEAFF.

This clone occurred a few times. CDR3 nucleotide sequence: TGTGCCAGCAGCTCGAAGGGGTTTGGGACCCAGTACTTC. It specifies CASSSKGFGTQYF. The chain has TRBV5-4 and TRBJ2-5; D is possibly TRBD1 (5 bases). Germline V gene lookup returns CDR1 SGHNT and CDR2 YYREEE (reference sequence). The CDR3 has 13 residues. The V end lost 3 bases, the J end lost 7 bases, and 13 bases lay between the germline ends. The full variable domain, rest sourced from reference TRBV5-4 and TRBJ2-5, is ETGVTQSPTHLIKTRGQQVTLRCSSQSGHNTVSWYQQALGQGPQFIFQYYREEENGRGNFPPRFSGLQFPNYSSELNVNALELDDSALYLCASSSKGFGTQYFGPGTRLLVL.

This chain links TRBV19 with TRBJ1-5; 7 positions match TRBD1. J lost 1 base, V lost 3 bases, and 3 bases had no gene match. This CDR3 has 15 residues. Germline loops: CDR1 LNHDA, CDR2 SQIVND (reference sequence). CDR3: CASSIQGGSNQPQHF. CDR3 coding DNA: TGTGCCAGTAGTATCCAAGGGGGCAGCAATCAGCCCCAGCATTTT.

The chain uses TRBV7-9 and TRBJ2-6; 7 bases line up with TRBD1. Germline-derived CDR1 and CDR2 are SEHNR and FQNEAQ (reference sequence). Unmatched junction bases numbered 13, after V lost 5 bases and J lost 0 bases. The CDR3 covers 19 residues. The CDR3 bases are TGTGCCAGCAGCCCAGGCTCCGGACAGGCCAGCTCTGGGGCCAACGTCCTGACTTTC. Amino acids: CASSPGSGQASSGANVLTF.

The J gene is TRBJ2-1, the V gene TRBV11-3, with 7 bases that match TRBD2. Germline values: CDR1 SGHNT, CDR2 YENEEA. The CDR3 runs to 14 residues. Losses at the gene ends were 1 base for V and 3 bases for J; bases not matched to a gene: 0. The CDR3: CASSLAGGYNEQFF. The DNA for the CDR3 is TGTGCCAGCAGCTTAGCGGGGGGCTACAATGAGCAGTTCTTC.

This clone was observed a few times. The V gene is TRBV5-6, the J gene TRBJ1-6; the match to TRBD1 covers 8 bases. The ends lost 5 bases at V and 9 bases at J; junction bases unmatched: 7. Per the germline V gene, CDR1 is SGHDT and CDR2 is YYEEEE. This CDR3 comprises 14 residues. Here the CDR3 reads CASRRGQGSSPLHF. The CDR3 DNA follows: TGTGCCAGCAGACGTGGACAGGGTAGTTCACCCCTCCACTTT.

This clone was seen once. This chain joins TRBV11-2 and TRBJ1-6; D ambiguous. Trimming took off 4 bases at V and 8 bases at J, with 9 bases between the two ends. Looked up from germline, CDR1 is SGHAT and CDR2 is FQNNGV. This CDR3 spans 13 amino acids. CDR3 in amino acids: CASSSDTYSPLHF. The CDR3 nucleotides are TGTGCCAGCAGCTCCGACACCTATTCACCCCTCCACTTT.

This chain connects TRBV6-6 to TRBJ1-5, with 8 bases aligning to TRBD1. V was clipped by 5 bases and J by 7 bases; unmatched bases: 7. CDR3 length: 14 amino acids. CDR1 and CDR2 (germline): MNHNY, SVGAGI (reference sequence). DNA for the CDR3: TGTGCCAGCAGTCCCTTGGACAGGGTCCAGCCCCAGCATTTT. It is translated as CASSPLDRVQPQHF.

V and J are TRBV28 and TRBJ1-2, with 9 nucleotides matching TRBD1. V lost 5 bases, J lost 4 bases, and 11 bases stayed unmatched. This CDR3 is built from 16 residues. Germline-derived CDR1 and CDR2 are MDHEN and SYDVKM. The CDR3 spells CASSAPGGTGPYGYTF. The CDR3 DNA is TGTGCCAGCAGTGCCCCCGGCGGGACAGGGCCCTATGGCTACACCTTC.

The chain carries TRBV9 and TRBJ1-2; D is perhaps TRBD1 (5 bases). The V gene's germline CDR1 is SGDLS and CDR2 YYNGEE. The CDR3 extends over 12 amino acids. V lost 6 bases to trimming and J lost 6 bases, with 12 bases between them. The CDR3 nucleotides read TGTGCCAGCACCAGGGAGGGAAATGGCTACACCTTC. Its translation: CASTREGNGYTF.

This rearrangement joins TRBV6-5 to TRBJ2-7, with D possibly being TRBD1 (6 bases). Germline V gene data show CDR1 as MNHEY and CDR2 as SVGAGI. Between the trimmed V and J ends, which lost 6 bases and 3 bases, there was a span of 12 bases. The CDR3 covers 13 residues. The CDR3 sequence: CASREGQLYEQYF. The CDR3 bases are TGTGCCAGCAGAGAGGGACAACTCTACGAGCAGTACTTC.

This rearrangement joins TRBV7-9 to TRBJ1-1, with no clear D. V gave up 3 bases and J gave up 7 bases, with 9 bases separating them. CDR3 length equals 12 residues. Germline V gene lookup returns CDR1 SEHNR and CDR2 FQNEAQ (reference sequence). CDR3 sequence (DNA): TGTGCCAGCAGCTTTTTAGCCCGTGAAGCTTTCTTT. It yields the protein CASSFLAREAFF.

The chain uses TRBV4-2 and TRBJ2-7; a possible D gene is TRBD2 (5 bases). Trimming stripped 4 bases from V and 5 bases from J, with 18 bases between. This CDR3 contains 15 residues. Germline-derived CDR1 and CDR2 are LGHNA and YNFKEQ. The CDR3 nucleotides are TGTGCCAGCAGCCGAAGAAAAGAGGGAAGCGACGAGCAGTACTTC. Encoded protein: CASSRRKEGSDEQYF.

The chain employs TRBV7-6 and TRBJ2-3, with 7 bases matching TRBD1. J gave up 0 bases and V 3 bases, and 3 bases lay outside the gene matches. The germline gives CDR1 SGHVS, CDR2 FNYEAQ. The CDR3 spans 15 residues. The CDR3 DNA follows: TGTGCCAGCAGCTTCGACAGGGCGAGCACAGATACGCAGTATTTT. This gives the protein CASSFDRASTDTQYF.

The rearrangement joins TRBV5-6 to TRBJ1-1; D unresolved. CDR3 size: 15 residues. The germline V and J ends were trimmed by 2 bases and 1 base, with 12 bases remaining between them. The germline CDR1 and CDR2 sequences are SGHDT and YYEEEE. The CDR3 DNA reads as TGTGCCAGCAGCTTTCGGGGAGTTGGGAACACTGAAGCTTTCTTT. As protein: CASSFRGVGNTEAFF.

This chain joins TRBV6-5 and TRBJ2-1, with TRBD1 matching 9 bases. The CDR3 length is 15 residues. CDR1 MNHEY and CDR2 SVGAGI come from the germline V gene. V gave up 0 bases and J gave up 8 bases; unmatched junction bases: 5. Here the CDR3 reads CASSYSGQGKDEQFF. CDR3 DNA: TGTGCCAGCAGTTACTCAGGACAGGGGAAGGATGAGCAGTTCTTC.

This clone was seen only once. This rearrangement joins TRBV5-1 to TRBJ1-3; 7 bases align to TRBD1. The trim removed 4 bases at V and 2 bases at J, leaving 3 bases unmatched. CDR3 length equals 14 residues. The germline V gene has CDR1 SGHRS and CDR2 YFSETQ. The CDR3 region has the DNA TGCGCCAGCAGCCCGGGACAGCCTGGAAACACCATATATTTT. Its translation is CASSPGQPGNTIYF.

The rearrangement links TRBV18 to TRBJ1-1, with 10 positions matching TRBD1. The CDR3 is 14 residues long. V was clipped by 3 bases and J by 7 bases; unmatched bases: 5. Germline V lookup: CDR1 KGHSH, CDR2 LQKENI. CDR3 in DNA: TGTGCCAGCTCACCCCCCGGACAGGGGGATGAAGCTTTCTTT. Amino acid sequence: CASSPPGQGDEAFF.

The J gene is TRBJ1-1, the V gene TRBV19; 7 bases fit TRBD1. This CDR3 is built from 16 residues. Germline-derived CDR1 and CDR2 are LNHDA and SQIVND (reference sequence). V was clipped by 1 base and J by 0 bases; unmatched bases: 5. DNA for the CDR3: TGTGCCAGTAGTATAGTAGGGACAGCCATGAACACTGAAGCTTTCTTT. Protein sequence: CASSIVGTAMNTEAFF.

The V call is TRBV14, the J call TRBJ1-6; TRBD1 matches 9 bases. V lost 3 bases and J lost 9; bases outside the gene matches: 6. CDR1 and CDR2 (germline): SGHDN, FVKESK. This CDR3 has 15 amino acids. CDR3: CASSQAGTGSSPLHF. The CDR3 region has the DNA TGTGCCAGCAGCCAGGCCGGGACAGGGAGTTCACCCCTCCACTTT. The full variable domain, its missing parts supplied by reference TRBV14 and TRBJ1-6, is EAGVTQFPSHSVIEKGQTVTLRCDPISGHDNLYWYRRVMGKEIKFLLHFVKESKQDESGMPNNRFLAERTGGTYSTLKVQPAELEDSGVYFCASSQAGTGSSPLHFGNGTRLTVT.

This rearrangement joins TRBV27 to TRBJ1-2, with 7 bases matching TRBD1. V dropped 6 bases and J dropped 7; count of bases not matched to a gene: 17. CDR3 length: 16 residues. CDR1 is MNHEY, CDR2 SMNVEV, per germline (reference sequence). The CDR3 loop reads CASSCPLGTGAGGYTF. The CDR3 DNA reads TGTGCCAGCAGCTGCCCCCTAGGTACAGGGGCTGGTGGCTACACCTTC.

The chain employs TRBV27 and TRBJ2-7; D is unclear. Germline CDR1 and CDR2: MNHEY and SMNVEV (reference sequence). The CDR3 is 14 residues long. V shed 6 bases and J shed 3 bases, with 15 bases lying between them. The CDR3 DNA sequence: TGTGCCAGCAGCCTATCCTACTATAACTACGAGCAGTACTTC. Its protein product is CASSLSYYNYEQYF.